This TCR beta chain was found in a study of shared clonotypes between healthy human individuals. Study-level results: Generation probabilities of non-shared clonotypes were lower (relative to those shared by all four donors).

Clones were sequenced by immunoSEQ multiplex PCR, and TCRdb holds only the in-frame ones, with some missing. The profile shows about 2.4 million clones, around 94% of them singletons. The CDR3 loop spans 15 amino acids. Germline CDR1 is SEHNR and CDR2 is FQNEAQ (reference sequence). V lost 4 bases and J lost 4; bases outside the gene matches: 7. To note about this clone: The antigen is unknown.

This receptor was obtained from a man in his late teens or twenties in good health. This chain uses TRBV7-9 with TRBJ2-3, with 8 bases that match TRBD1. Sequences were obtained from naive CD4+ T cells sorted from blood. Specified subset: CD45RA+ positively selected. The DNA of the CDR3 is TGTGCCAGCAGCTCGGACAGGGTAGGAGCAGATACGCAGTATTTT. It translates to CASSSDRVGADTQYF.